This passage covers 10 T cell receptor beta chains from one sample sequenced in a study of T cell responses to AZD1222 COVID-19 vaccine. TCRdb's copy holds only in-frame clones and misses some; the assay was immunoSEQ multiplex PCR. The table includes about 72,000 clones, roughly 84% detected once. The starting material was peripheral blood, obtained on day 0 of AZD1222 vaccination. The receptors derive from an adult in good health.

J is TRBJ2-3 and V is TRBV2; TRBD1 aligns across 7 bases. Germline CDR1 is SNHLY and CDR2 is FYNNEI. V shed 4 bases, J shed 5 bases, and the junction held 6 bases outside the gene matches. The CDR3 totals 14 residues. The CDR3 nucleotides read TGTGCCAGCAGTGGACAGGGTTTTGAAGATACGCAGTATTTT. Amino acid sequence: CASSGQGFEDTQYF. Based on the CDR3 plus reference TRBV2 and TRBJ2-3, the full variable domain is EPEVTQTPSHQVTQMGQEVILRCVPISNHLYFYWYRQILGQKVEFLVSFYNNEISEKSEIFDDQFSVERPDGSNFTLKIRSTKLEDSAMYFCASSGQGFEDTQYFGPGTRLTVL.

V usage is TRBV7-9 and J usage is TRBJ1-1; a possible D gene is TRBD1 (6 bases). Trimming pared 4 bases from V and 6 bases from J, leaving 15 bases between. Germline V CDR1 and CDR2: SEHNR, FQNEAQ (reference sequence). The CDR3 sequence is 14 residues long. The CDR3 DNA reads TGTGCCAGCAGCTCCAACAGGGACATGGCTGAAGCTTTCTTT. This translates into CASSSNRDMAEAFF.

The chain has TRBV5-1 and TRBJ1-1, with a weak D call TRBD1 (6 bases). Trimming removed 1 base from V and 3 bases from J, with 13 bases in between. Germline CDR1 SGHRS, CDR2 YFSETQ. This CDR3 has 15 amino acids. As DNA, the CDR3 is TGCGCCAGCAGCTTGTCCAGTAGGGGGGACACTGAAGCTTTCTTT. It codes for CASSLSSRGDTEAFF.

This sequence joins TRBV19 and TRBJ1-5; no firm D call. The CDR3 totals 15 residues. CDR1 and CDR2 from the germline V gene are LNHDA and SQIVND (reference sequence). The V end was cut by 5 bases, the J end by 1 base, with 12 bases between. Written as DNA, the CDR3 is TGTGCCAGTAGTCTAGGGATGACCAGCAATCAGCCCCAGCATTTT. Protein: CASSLGMTSNQPQHF.

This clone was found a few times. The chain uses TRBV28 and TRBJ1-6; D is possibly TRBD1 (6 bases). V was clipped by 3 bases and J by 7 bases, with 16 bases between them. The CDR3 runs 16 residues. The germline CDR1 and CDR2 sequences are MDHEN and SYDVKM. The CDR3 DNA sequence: TGTGCCAGCAGTTTCGACCTCAGGGGTAGGAATTCACCCCTCCACTTT. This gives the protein CASSFDLRGRNSPLHF.

In DNA, the CDR3 is TGTGCCATCAGTGAGAGCAGGGGACAGGTCTCCTACGAGCAGTACTTC. Translation gives CAISESRGQVSYEQYF. The chain carries TRBV10-3 and TRBJ2-7; TRBD1 aligns across 8 bases. With V trimmed by 2 bases and J by 0 bases, 6 bases remained unmatched. Germline V gene lookup returns CDR1 ENHRY and CDR2 SYGVKD. The CDR3 contains 16 residues.

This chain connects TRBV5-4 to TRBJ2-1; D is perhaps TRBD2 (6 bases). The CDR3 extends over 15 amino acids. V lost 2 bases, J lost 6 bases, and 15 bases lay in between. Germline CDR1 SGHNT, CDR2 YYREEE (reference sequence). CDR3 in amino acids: CASSFGQTRINEQFF. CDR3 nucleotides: TGTGCCAGCAGCTTCGGGCAGACTAGAATCAATGAGCAGTTCTTC.

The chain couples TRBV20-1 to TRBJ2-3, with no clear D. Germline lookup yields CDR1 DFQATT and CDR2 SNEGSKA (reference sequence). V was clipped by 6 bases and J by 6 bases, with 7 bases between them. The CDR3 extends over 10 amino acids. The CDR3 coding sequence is TGCAGTGCCGTAGCCGATACGCAGTATTTT. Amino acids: CSAVADTQYF.

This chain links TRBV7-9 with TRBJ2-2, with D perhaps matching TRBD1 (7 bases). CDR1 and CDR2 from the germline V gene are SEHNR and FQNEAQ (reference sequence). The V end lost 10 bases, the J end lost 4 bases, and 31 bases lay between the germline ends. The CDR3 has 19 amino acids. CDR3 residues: CATEFSLGRRQGGTGELFF. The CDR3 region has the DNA TGTGCCACCGAGTTCAGCTTGGGACGGAGACAGGGAGGCACCGGGGAGCTGTTTTTT.

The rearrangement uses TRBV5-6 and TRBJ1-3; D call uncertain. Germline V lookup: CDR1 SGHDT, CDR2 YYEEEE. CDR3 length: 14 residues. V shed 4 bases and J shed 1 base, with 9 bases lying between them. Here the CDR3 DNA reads TGTGCCAGCAGCCGTTACGTATCTGGAAACACCATATATTTT. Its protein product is CASSRYVSGNTIYF.